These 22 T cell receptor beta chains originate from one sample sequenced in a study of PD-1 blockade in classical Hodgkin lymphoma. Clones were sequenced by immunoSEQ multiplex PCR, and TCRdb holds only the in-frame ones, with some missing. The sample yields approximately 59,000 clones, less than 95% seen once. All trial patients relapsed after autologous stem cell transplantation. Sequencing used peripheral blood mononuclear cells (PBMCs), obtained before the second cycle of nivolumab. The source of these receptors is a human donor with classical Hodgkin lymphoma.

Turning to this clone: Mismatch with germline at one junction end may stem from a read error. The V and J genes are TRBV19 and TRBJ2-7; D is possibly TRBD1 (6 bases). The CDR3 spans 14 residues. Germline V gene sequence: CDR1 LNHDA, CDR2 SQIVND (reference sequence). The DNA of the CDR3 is TGTGCCAGTAGTATGTCCCCTCCGACAGGTCCTTGGAACTTC. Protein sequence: CASSMSPPTGPWNF.

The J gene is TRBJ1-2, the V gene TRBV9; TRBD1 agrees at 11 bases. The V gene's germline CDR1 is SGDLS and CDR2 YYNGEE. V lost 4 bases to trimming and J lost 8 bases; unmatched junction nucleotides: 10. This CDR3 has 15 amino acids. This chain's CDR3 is CASSPSGTGGYGYTF. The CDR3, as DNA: TGTGCCAGCAGCCCTTCCGGGACAGGGGGTTACGGCTACACCTTC. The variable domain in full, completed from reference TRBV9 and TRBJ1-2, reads DSGVTQTPKHLITATGQRVTLRCSPRSGDLSVYWYQQSLDQGLQFLIQYYNGEERAKGNILERFSAQQFPDLHSELNLSSLELGDSALYFCASSPSGTGGYGYTFGSGTRLTVV.

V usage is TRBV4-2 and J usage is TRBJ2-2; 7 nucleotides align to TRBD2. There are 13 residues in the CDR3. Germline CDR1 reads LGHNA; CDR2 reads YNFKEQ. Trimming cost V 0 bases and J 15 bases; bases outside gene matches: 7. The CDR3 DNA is TGTGCCAGCAGCCAAGATTTAATTGGGGGGGTGTTTTTT. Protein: CASSQDLIGGVFF.

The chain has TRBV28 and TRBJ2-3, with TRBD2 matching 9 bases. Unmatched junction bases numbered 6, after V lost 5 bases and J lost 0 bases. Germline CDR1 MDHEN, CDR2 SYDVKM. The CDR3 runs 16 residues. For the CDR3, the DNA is TGTGCCAGCAGTAGGGTAGCGGGAGAGAGCACAGATACGCAGTATTTT. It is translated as CASSRVAGESTDTQYF.

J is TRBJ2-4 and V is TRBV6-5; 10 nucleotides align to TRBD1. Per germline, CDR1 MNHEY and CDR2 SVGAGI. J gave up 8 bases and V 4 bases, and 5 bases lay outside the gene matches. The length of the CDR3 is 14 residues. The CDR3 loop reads CASSFGQGEDIQYF. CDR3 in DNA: TGTGCCAGCAGTTTTGGACAGGGGGAGGACATTCAGTACTTC.

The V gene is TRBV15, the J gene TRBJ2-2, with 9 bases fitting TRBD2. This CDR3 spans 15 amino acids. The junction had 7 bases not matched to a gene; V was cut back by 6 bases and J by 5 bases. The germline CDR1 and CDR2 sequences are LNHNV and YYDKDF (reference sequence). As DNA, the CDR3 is TGTGCCACCAGGACTAGCGGCTTAGGGACCGGGGAGCTGTTTTTT. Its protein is CATRTSGLGTGELFF.

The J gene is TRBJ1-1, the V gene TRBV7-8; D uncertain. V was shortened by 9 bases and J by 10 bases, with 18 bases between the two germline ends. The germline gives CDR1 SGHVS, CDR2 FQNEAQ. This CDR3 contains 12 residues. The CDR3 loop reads CARADRHRRAFF. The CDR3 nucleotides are TGTGCCAGGGCGGACCGCCACCGCCGAGCTTTCTTT.

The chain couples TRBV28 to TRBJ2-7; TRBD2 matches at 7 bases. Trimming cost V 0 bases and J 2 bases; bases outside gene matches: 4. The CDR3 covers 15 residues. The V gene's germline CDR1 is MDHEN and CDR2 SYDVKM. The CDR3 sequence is CASSLWSAGAYEQYF. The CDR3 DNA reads TGTGCCAGCAGTTTATGGTCGGCGGGGGCCTACGAGCAGTACTTC.

The CDR3 nucleotides are TGCGCCAGCAGCCGAGATAGAAGGACAGATACGCAGTATTTT. Encoded protein: CASSRDRRTDTQYF. V usage is TRBV5-1 and J usage is TRBJ2-3; unclear D gene. There are 14 residues in the CDR3. CDR1 is SGHRS, CDR2 YFSETQ, per germline. The germline V and J ends were trimmed by 4 bases and 3 bases, with 12 bases remaining between them.

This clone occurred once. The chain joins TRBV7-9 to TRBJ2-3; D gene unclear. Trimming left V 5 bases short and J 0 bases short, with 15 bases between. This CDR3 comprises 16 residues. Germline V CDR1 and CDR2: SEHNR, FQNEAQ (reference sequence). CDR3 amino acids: CASSPSPLYSTDTQYF. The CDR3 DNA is TGTGCCAGCAGCCCCAGTCCACTCTATAGCACAGATACGCAGTATTTT.

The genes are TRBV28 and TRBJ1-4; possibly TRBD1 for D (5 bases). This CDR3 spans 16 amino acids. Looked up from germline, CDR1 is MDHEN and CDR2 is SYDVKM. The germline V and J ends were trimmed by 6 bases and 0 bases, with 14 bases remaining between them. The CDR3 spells CASRSGGEATNEKLFF. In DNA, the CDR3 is TGTGCCAGCAGATCGGGGGGTGAGGCAACTAATGAAAAACTGTTTTTT.

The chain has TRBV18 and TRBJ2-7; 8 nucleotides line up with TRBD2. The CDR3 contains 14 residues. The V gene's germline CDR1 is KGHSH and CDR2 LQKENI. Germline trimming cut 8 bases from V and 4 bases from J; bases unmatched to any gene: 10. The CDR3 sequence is CASQRAGVMYEQYF. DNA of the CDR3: TGTGCCAGCCAGCGAGCGGGAGTCATGTACGAGCAGTACTTC.

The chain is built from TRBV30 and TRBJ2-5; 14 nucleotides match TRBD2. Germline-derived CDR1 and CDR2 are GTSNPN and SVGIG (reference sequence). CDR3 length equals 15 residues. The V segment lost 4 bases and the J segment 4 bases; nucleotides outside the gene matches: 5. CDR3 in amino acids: CAWTYGTSGGETQYF. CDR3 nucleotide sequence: TGTGCCTGGACCTACGGGACTAGCGGGGGAGAGACCCAGTACTTC.

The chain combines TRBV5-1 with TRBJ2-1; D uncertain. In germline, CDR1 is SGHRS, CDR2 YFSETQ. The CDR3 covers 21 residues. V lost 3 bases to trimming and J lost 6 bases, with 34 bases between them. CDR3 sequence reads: CASSSLYHSLPWCLWCNEQFF. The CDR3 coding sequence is TGCGCCAGCAGCTCCCTATACCATTCATTACCCTGGTGCCTATGGTGCAATGAGCAGTTCTTC.

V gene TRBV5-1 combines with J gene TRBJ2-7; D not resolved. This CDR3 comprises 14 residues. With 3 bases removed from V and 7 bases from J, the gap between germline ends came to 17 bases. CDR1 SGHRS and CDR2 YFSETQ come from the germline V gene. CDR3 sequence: CASSYLDGSGEQYF. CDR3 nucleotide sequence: TGCGCCAGCAGCTATTTGGACGGGTCTGGAGAGCAGTACTTC. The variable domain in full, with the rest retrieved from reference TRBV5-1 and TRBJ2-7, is KAGVTQTPRYLIKTRGQQVTLSCSPISGHRSVSWYQQTPGQGLQFLFEYFSETQRNKGNFPGRFSGRQFSNSRSEMNVSTLELGDSALYLCASSYLDGSGEQYFGPGTRLTVT.

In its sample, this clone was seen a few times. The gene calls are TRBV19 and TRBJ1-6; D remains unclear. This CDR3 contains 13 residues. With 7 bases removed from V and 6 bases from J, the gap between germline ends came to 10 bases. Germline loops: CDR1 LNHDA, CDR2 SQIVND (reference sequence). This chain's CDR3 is CASNWALNSPLHF. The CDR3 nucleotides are TGTGCCAGTAATTGGGCCCTTAATTCACCCCTCCACTTT. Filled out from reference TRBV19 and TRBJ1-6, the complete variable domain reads DGGITQSPKYLFRKEGQNVTLSCEQNLNHDAMYWYRQDPGQGLRLIYYSQIVNDFQKGDIAEGYSVSREKKESFPLTVTSAQKNPTAFYLCASNWALNSPLHFGNGTRLTVT.

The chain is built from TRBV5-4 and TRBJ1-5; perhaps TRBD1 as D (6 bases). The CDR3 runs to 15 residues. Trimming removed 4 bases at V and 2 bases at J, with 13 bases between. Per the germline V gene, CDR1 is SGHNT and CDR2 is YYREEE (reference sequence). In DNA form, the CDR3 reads TGTGCCAGCAGCCACGAGCCAGGGGGCAATCAGCCCCAGCATTTT. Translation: CASSHEPGGNQPQHF.

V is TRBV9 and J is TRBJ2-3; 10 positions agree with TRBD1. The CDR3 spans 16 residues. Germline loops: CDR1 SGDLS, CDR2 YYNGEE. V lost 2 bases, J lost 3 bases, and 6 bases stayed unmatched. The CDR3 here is CASSVGVGQGTDTQYF. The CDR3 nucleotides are TGTGCCAGCAGCGTGGGAGTGGGACAGGGGACAGATACGCAGTATTTT.

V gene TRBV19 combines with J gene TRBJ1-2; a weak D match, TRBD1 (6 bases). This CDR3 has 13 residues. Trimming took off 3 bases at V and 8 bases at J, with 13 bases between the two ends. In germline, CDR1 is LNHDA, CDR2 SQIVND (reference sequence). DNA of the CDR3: TGTGCCAGTAGTATTGAGGGGGATCGAGGCTACACCTTC. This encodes CASSIEGDRGYTF.

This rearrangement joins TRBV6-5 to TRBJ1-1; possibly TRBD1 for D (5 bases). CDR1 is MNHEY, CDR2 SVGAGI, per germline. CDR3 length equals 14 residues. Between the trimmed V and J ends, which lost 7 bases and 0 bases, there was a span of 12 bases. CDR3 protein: CASKAGTVNTEAFF. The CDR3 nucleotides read TGTGCCAGCAAAGCCGGGACGGTGAACACTGAAGCTTTCTTT.

DNA for the CDR3: TGTGCCAGTAGTACGAAACTAGCGGGAGGTACGAACACCGGGGAGCTGTTTTTT. Amino acid sequence: CASSTKLAGGTNTGELFF. The J gene is TRBJ2-2, the V gene TRBV19; the match to TRBD2 covers 12 bases. This CDR3 has 18 residues. With 4 bases clipped from V and 0 bases from J, the junction kept 6 bases outside the gene matches. Germline V gene data show CDR1 as LNHDA and CDR2 as SQIVND (reference sequence).

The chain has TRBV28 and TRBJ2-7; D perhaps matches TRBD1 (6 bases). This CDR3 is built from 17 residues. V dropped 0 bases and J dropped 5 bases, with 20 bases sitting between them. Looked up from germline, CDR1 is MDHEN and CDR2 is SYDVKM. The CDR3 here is CASSLWALRGRGHEQYF. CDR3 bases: TGTGCCAGCAGTTTATGGGCCCTGAGGGGGAGAGGGCACGAGCAGTACTTC.